The clone carrying this T cell receptor (beta chain) was counted ten times or more. The entry originates in a study of neurological immune-mediated disorders. cDNA synthesis was performed by 5'RACE with 10-nucleotide random UMIs. Over 200 million TCR-beta sequences from 15-18 subjects were obtained in each sequencing run. Each CDR3 protein is one row after TCRdb ran MiXCR on the 5' RACE reads. The table lists over 55,000 distinct CDR3 sequences, roughly a tenth of them singletons. V was pared by 4 bases and J by 7 bases, with 11 bases of the junction left unmatched. Germline assignment: CDR1 MNHEY and CDR2 SMNVEV (reference sequence). This CDR3 has 16 residues. Time point reported: longitudinal time-point 1 (baseline). Maryland, USA blood bank volunteers served as healthy controls.

Material: PBMCs. J is TRBJ2-1 and V is TRBV27, with TRBD2 matching over 9 bases. The receptor's source is a man aged 30 to 45 in good health. The DNA for the CDR3 is TGTGCCAGCAGTTCCCCTGGGCTAGCGGGAACAAATGAGCAGTTCTTC. This translates into CASSSPGLAGTNEQFF.